The 17 T cell receptor beta chains given below trace back to one sample, sequenced in a study of T cells in Graves' hyperthyroidism and ophthalmopathy. From RNA transcripts, TCR beta CDR3 regions were amplified. HTBI primers drove first-round RT-PCR of the TCR CDR3. TCRdb used MiXCR to reprocess the multiplex PCR reads, holding one entry per CDR3 protein. The table shows a few hundred thousand distinct CDR3 sequences, with 35% to 55% occurring only once. Sequencing was carried out using peripheral blood or thyroid tissue (not recorded which). These receptor sequences come from a woman aged 18-30 years with Graves' hyperthyroidism.

This clonotype has only one observation. The rearrangement joins TRBV19 to TRBJ2-3; TRBD1 agrees at 7 bases. This CDR3 spans 14 amino acids. Per the germline V gene, CDR1 is LNHDA and CDR2 is SQIVND (reference sequence). V lost 7 bases to trimming and J lost 1 base; unmatched junction nucleotides: 5. In nucleotides, the CDR3 is TGTGCCAGTATGGGACAGTACCGCACAGATACGCAGTATTTT. This codes for CASMGQYRTDTQYF.

This clonotype was counted at least ten times. V gene TRBV12-3 or TRBV12-4 combines with J gene TRBJ1-1; D ambiguous. This CDR3 comprises 13 residues. V lost 4 bases, J lost 5 bases, and 11 bases lay in between. CDR3 residues: CASSSPGVTEAFF. For the CDR3, the DNA is TGTGCCAGCAGTTCTCCCGGGGTGACTGAAGCTTTCTTT.

This clonotype was counted ten times or more. This rearrangement joins TRBV20-1 to TRBJ2-7, with 10 bases lining up with TRBD1. This CDR3 has 15 residues. V was pared by 3 bases and J by 7 bases, with 12 bases of the junction left unmatched. CDR1 and CDR2 from the germline V gene are DFQATT and SNEGSKA (reference sequence). In DNA, the CDR3 is TGCAGTGCTAGTATATGGGGGACAGGGGCGGAAGAGCAGTACTTC. Its protein product is CSASIWGTGAEEQYF.

The chain uses TRBV7-2 and TRBJ1-2, with a weak D call TRBD1 (5 bases). CDR3 length: 14 residues. With 3 bases removed from V and 8 bases from J, the gap between germline ends came to 16 bases. Germline CDR1 is SGHTA and CDR2 is FQGNSA. In DNA form, the CDR3 reads TGTGCCAGCAGCTTCACAACTAAGGGGATCGGCTACACCTTC. Translating it yields CASSFTTKGIGYTF.

The sample holds many counts of this clonotype. V and J are TRBV27 and TRBJ1-5; D is unresolved. The germline gives CDR1 MNHEY, CDR2 SMNVEV (reference sequence). The CDR3 runs to 14 residues. Trimming took off 3 bases at V and 7 bases at J, with 13 bases between the two ends. For the CDR3, the DNA is TGTGCCAGCAGTTTGGCAGGCGAGATGCAGCCCCAGCATTTT. Its protein product is CASSLAGEMQPQHF.

This sequence joins TRBV7-8 and TRBJ1-4; unclear D gene. Looked up from germline, CDR1 is SGHVS and CDR2 is FQNEAQ. The CDR3 length is 11 residues. V was pared by 5 bases and J by 11 bases, with 9 bases between. The CDR3 nucleotides are TGTGCCAGCAGCGCCGCCGGGAAACTGTTTTTT. Its translation is CASSAAGKLFF.

This clonotype was counted ten times or more. The CDR3, as DNA: TGTGCCACCGGGGAGGGGGGCAATCAGCCCCAGCATTTT. This encodes CATGEGGNQPQHF. The V gene is TRBV6-6, the J gene TRBJ1-5; the D gene is possibly TRBD1 (6 bases). Germline CDR1 reads MNHNY; CDR2 reads SVGAGI (reference sequence). This CDR3 region has 13 residues. V was trimmed by 10 bases and J by 2 bases, leaving 12 bases between them.

The chain is built from TRBV9 and TRBJ2-5; 8 positions agree with TRBD1. TRBJ2-7 matches the DNA end more closely, so the J call is doubtful. The CDR3 is 15 amino acids. Per the germline V gene, CDR1 is SGDLS and CDR2 is YYNGEE. CDR3 bases: TGTGCCAGCAGCGCCGGGACAGGTCCTACCTACGAGCAGTACTTC. Protein sequence: CASSAGTGPTYEQYF.

The rearrangement joins TRBV6-5 to TRBJ1-2; TRBD1 is a possible D gene (6 bases). The CDR3 contains 15 residues. Trimming stripped 0 bases from V and 8 bases from J, with 16 bases between. CDR1 MNHEY and CDR2 SVGAGI come from the germline V gene. The CDR3 sequence: CASSYSTGLKGGYTF. The CDR3 DNA reads as TGTGCCAGCAGTTACTCAACAGGGCTGAAGGGAGGCTACACCTTC.

V is TRBV20-1 and J is TRBJ2-7; TRBD2 agrees at 7 bases. V trimming: 6 bases; J trimming: 0 bases; junction bases outside the gene matches: 11. CDR1 and CDR2 (germline): DFQATT, SNEGSKA (reference sequence). The CDR3 runs to 15 residues. CDR3 DNA: TGCAGTGCCCAGTCTGCTACGGGAGGCTCCTACGAGCAGTACTTC. Translated, it gives CSAQSATGGSYEQYF.

The chain carries TRBV29-1 and TRBJ1-2, with TRBD1 identical over 8 bases. From germline, CDR1 is SQVTM and CDR2 ANQGSEA. The CDR3 is 14 amino acids. Trimming cost V 6 bases and J 8 bases; bases outside gene matches: 14. CDR3 residues: CSVGQGVHGGGYTF. As DNA, the CDR3 is TGCAGCGTCGGACAGGGTGTTCACGGGGGCGGCTACACCTTC.

The J gene is TRBJ1-2, the V gene TRBV5-1; D possibly corresponds to TRBD1 (6 bases). Trimming left V 4 bases short and J 4 bases short, with 14 bases between. Germline assignment: CDR1 SGHRS and CDR2 YFSETQ. The CDR3 has 14 amino acids. DNA for the CDR3: TGCGCCAGCAGCAACAGAGGGGGGACCTATGGCTACACCTTC. This gives the protein CASSNRGGTYGYTF.

The chain combines TRBV24-1 with TRBJ2-5; D could derive from TRBD1 or TRBD2 (5 bases each). Germline values: CDR1 KGHDR, CDR2 SFDVKD. Trimming stripped 6 bases from V and 5 bases from J, with 18 bases between. The CDR3 extends over 15 amino acids. In DNA, the CDR3 is TGTGCCACCAGTCAAAAACTAGGGACGTATGAGACCCAGTACTTC. Residues: CATSQKLGTYETQYF.

This clonotype has a single count. V gene TRBV15 combines with J gene TRBJ1-2; D might be TRBD1 (5 bases). CDR3 length: 13 amino acids. Trimming pared 11 bases from V and 4 bases from J, leaving 17 bases between. Germline assignment: CDR1 LNHNV and CDR2 YYDKDF (reference sequence). The CDR3 DNA is TGTGCCCCGTTTGGGGGGAGAGGCTATGGCTACACCTTC. Residues: CAPFGGRGYGYTF.

In nucleotides, the CDR3 is TGTGCCACCAGTGATTTCTCTAGCGGAGTCTCCTACAATGAGCAGTTCTTC. Its translation is CATSDFSSGVSYNEQFF. J is TRBJ2-1 and V is TRBV24-1; 7 bases align to TRBD2. CDR1 is KGHDR and CDR2 is SFDVKD in the germline V gene. J gave up 0 bases and V 1 base, and 5 bases lay outside the gene matches. This CDR3 is 17 amino acids long.

This clonotype was counted at least ten times. V and J are TRBV6-6 and TRBJ1-2; 10 nucleotides match TRBD1. The CDR3 runs 15 residues. The germline V gene encodes CDR1 MNHNY and CDR2 SVGAGI (reference sequence). V shed 5 bases, J shed 4 bases, and the junction held 7 bases outside the gene matches. The CDR3 is CASSSRTGGGYGYTF. The CDR3 nucleotides are TGTGCCAGCAGTAGTCGGACAGGGGGTGGCTATGGCTACACCTTC.

Notes on this clonotype: A read error may be the cause here, since a much bigger clone is one base away. V and J are TRBV20-1 and TRBJ1-1; D unresolved. Trimming cost V 2 bases and J 5 bases, with 12 bases left between them. CDR3 size: 13 residues. Germline V gives CDR1 DFQATT, CDR2 SNEGSKA (reference sequence). The CDR3 nucleotides read TGCAGTGCTAGACGCCGGGGTAGTACTGAAGCTTTCTTT. Its translation is CSARRRGSTEAFF.